This section outlines one T cell receptor (beta chain) sequence together with its context. Its antigen is unidentified. Pooled CD45RO+ cells and CCR7-negative CD45RA+ TemRA cells made up CD8 memory. This sample stems from a study of shared clonotypes between healthy human individuals. Notes on the study in general: Memory subsets generally showed lower estimated richness than naive subsets. When compared with the clonotypes that were shared by all four sorted-subset donors, the non-shared clonotypes turned out to have lower generation probabilities.

Method: immunoSEQ multiplex PCR; TCRdb's copy keeps in-frame clones and lacks some. Of some 79,000 clones listed, 62% were seen once; the top ten hold around 50%. Trimming cost V 4 bases and J 4 bases; bases outside gene matches: 0. Germline loops: CDR1 SGHRS, CDR2 YFSETQ. The CDR3 loop spans 12 amino acids. The sequence was obtained from a young man in good health. J is TRBJ1-1 and V is TRBV5-1, with 8 bases aligning to TRBD1. The sample comprised memory CD8+ T cells sorted from blood. Stated subset: CD45RO+ cells pooled with CCR7-negative TemRA cells. CDR3 in DNA: TGCGCCAGCAGCGACAGGGGCACTGAAGCTTTCTTT. Translating gives CASSDRGTEAFF.